This T cell receptor (beta chain) was retrieved from a study of shared clonotypes between healthy human individuals. The study, taken as a whole, reports: Sampling was confined to blood; repertoires within tissues likely differ. Though the depth was large, rarefaction showed that sorted-subset sequencing was incomplete.

For this clone: The antigen is undetermined.

Using immunoSEQ multiplex PCR, the repertoire was profiled, and TCRdb retains in-frame clones only, with some absent. The table has millions of clones, over 85% seen once. Sequenced sample: naive CD4+ T cells from PBMCs. Subset meaning: CD45RA+ positively selected. This receptor was obtained from a man younger than 35 in good health. Some clones in this sample may be carry-over from other donors' samples.

CDR3 amino acids: CASRVPQGNTEAFF. The CDR3 DNA follows: TGTGCCAGCAGGGTACCACAGGGGAACACTGAAGCTTTCTTT. The J gene is TRBJ1-1, the V gene TRBV11-2, with D possibly TRBD1 on 6 matching bases. CDR1 is SGHAT and CDR2 is FQNNGV in the germline V gene. The length of the CDR3 is 14 residues. Trimming shortened V by 6 bases and J by 1 base, and 12 bases separated the two germline ends.